The following is a T cell receptor (beta chain) sequence with its context. The antigen it binds to is not known. Per-base quality was not reported, and no clone a single base away is much larger than it. The cohort comprised 710 or so healthy bone marrow donors. At the time of sampling, all cohort members were nominally healthy, though unrecorded immune exposures were likely present. The donor was CMV seropositive and belonged to the group of 250 to 300 seropositive cohort members. Every donor gave a peripheral blood sample, and the peripheral blood mononuclear cells from that sample were used for TCR beta sequencing. The Qiagen DNeasy Blood Extraction Kit was used to extract genomic DNA from the blood cell samples. The CDR3 contains 14 residues, cysteine and phenylalanine counted. Only CDR3 DNA remains: 42 bases, in frame from the first base. As encoded in the germline V gene (reference sequence), CDR1 is LNHNV while CDR2 is YYDKDF. Relative to germline, V is missing 3 bases and J is missing 8 bases, with 5 bases of the junction outside any gene match.

Library preparation used the immunoSEQ multiplex PCR assay. For the multiplex PCR, a mixture combining 60 forward primers for TCR Vbeta segments and 13 reverse primers for TCR Jbeta segments was used. The CDR3 region of rearranged TCR beta genes was amplified from genomic DNA with a multiplex PCR assay. Amplified TCR beta libraries were sequenced as 87-base-pair reads on the Illumina HiSeq System. Under the source paper's analysis protocol: Across the 500 to 750 repertoires, a later analysis counted 80 million or so unique TCR beta chains, 8.5 million to 12 million of which were shared by at least two donors. To remove PCR and sequencing errors, raw reads were error-corrected and collapsed into unique sequences using a nearest-neighbor algorithm that merged closely related sequences. To assign V, D and J gene segments, CDR3 sequences were aligned to IMGT reference sequences. For a sequence to be retained, a match of at least six nucleotides was required to both a V gene segment and a J gene segment. Rearrangements were classified as productive when the CDR3 lacked stop codons and remained in frame with V and J, and all other rearrangements were classified as non-productive. CDR3 was defined by IMGT convention, running from the second conserved V-encoded cysteine to the conserved J-encoded phenylalanine. Sequences without an unambiguous match to a single V gene segment were excluded from the earlier analysis of several hundred of the donors. An earlier analysis of 550 to 650 of the donors classified V segments as functional when productive rearrangements were above 56.7% and as segregating when the standard deviation between donors was above 5%. To diagnose cytomegalovirus status from the catalog of TCR beta chain sequences, a statistical classification framework was built. A later analysis assigned V and J genes by comparing TCR nucleotide sequences with IMGT/GENE-DB human TR gene sequences. The TCRdist pipeline was used in a later analysis to assign CDR3 sequences and most-parsimonious VDJ recombination scenarios. In a later analysis, each TCR beta chain was defined by its CDR3 amino acid sequence together with its V-gene family, and reads without a unique V-gene family were excluded. In a later analysis, nearly 600 highly shared, low-generation-probability nucleotide sequences were removed to address suspected cross-contamination and a sequencing artifact. For each public chain, a later analysis derived a clonal expansion index from normalized ranks of inferred template counts within each repertoire. In a later analysis, generation probabilities were computed with a VDJ recombination model fitted to out-of-frame rearrangements, and the resulting probabilities were checked against IGoR. Hypergeometric tests were used in a later analysis to score TCR-TCR, TCR-HLA and TCR-CMV co-occurrence, with a repertoire-size bias correction applied to the TCR pairs. To estimate false discovery rates, a later analysis permuted the HLA or CMV assignments 20 times. A later analysis grouped co-occurring TCRs with DBSCAN, adding TCRdist sequence similarity when clustering within HLA-allele-positive subsets. Co-occurrence clustering excluded repertoires with fewer than 30,000 or more than 120,000 public chains, plus five with anomalous nucleotide sharing. TCRdb stores this immuneACCESS table with in-frame sequences only. Part of the clones is absent; in the studies checked, under half of the shortfall reflects unresolved V genes, and no reason is known for the rest. That table gives V, J and clone size, and the DNA gave D and trimming. The sample data list 65,000 to 80,000 clones, and 60% to 85% of these were observed just once. The top ten hold about 20% of the sample.

The sample originates from a study of cytomegalovirus exposure and HLA in healthy donors listed by TCRdb under 2017. As for the study more broadly: In an earlier analysis of roughly 590 of the donors, roughly 300 Gb of sequence data and approximately 100 million unique TCR beta sequences from 180 million or so T cells were reported. To decide whether each TCR beta V gene segment behaved as functional or pseudogenic, an earlier analysis of some 600 of the donors relied on high-throughput TCR beta sequencing. HLA typing included class I and class II loci at four-digit resolution. Genome-wide SNP genotypes for about three fifths of the 666 donors were used in a later genetic analysis, which treated that subset as a discovery cohort. A later analysis re-analyzed previously published TCR beta repertoires from hundreds of donors and added high-resolution HLA genotyping to study TCR occurrence patterns. All discovery cohort repertoires had been generated using a single sequencing platform. Alongside the repertoire data, information on donor age, sex, ethnicity and CMV serostatus was compiled. Four or five DR-DQ haplotypes were handled as single units for association and clustering because linkage in the cohort was strong. An early release covering roughly 640 HLA-typed donors comprised about 320 gigabases of sequencing data and 85 million or so unique TCR sequences. A separate validation cohort of over a hundred different subjects was used in addition to the approximately 610-subject first cohort. The study aimed to test whether signatures of past pathogen exposure could be identified by cataloging public T cell receptors. Among around 400 genotyped donors of the cohort, an average of around 240,000 unique TCR beta nucleotide sequences were sequenced per donor, approximately 20% of them non-productive. Using immunosequencing, the study profiled T cell repertoires from 666 subjects and related those repertoires to cytomegalovirus serostatus. The number of donors typed differed by locus, with roughly 629-640 for A, B, C, DRB1 and DQB1, roughly 520 for DQA1, 600 to 610 for DPA1, and approximately 470 for DPB1. Rather than using new phenotypic data, the later analysis identified candidate immune exposures from TCR beta sequences and from how often those sequences occurred across donors. To predict cytomegalovirus infection status, the study brought together high-throughput TCR immunosequencing, statistical association of individual TCRs with disease status, and machine learning. Of the 300 to 500 genotyped donors, less than 85% were placed in the genetic ancestry cluster associated with self-reported Caucasian donors. Overall study results and their limits: Over 15 rarely observed V segments, including chromosome 9 orphons, were excluded from the earlier analysis of a few hundred of the donors because counts were too low. A later analysis found that HLA-associated TCR beta chains were more clonally expanded and had lower generation probabilities than equally common non-associated chains. While some public TCRs were present in many individuals, most TCR sequences turned up only very rarely across donors. Broadly in line with IMGT annotations, most TCR beta V segments showed up in productive rearrangements about 90% or about 30% of the time in an earlier analysis of several hundred of the donors. At a false discovery rate of 0.05, a later analysis linked some 18,000 TCR beta sequences to specific HLA alleles. A cluster of highly shared sequence variants was judged likely to represent a technical artifact of the sequencing pipeline. The presence/absence analyses assumed that sequencing depth was roughly uniform across donors, and that assumption may not be true. HLA typing was unavailable for some donors at each locus, so association tests used only the typed subset. Linkage disequilibrium might explain the correlated functional status among segregating V segments, but an unknown experimental factor could not be ruled out. In a later genetic analysis, fewer N-insertions in productive TCRs were reported among donors in an Asian-associated ancestry cluster than the approximately 710-donor mean. A later analysis found that TCR association rates varied across HLA loci, with DRB1 alleles showing the most associated TCRs and HLA-C alleles the fewest. A further reported finding was that TCR beta sequences accurately predicted the HLA-A and HLA-B alleles for most subjects in the first cohort. A later analysis found that most CMV-associated TCR beta chains appeared HLA-restricted, with HLA associations seemingly driven largely by CMV exposure. In vitro tests confirmed that three of the cytomegalovirus-associated TCR beta chains recognize cytomegalovirus antigens. The authors suggested that the approach could potentially be generalized to other disease states and immunological phenotypes. CMV serostatus was the only immune exposure information available for the cohort. Some IMGT-functional V segments, including TRBV6-2 and TRBV6-3, could not be told apart with the 87-base-pair reads, so those segments were excluded. In a later analysis, several top co-occurrence clusters were reported to appear linked to parvovirus B19, influenza, CMV and Epstein-Barr virus. The study gave a list of about 170 TCR beta chains associated with cytomegalovirus. Cytomegalovirus status was reported to be diagnosed by the classifier with high specificity and sensitivity in both the original and validation cohorts. The cohort was sequenced for TCR beta chains only, and without alpha or paired-chain data the features that could be detected were limited. When HLA alleles, especially DR and DQ, strongly co-occurred, attributing TCR associations to individual alleles was difficult. A later genetic analysis associated a missense DCLRE1C variant with V-gene and J-gene trimming of TCR beta chains, and an independent cohort replicated the association.

The sample comprised PBMCs. The receptor's source is a woman aged 40 to 50 in good health and CMV-seropositive. The rearrangement joined TRBV15 to TRBJ1-1; 11 junctional bases match TRBD1. The CDR3 region: CATSRVGTGGEAFF. Read as DNA, the sequence is TGTGCCACCAGCAGGGTAGGGACAGGGGGAGAAGCTTTCTTT.